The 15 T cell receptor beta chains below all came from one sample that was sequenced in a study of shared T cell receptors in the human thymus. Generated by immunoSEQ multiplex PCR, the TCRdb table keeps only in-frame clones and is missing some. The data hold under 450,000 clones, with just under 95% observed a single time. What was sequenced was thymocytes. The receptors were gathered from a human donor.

CDR3 sequence (DNA): TGCGCCAGCAGCCAAGAAGGAGTGGGGCTCCAAGAGACCCAGTACTTC. This encodes CASSQEGVGLQETQYF. The chain couples TRBV4-3 to TRBJ2-5, with D possibly matching TRBD1 (5 bases). In germline, CDR1 is LGHNA, CDR2 YSLEER. The CDR3 has 16 residues. Trimming took 0 bases from V and 1 from J, leaving 12 bases between them.

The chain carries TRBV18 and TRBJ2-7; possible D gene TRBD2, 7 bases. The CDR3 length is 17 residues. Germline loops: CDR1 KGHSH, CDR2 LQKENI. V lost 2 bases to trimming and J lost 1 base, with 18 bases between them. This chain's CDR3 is CASSPTAGASPSYEQYF. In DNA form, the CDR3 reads TGTGCCAGCTCACCAACGGCGGGGGCCTCCCCTTCCTACGAGCAGTACTTC.

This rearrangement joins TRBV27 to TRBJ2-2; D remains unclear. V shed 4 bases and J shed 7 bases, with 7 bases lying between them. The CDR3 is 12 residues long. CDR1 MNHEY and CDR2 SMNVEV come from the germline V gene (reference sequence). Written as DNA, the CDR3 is TGTGCCAGCAGTTCCCTTGGCGGGGAGCTGTTTTTT. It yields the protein CASSSLGGELFF.

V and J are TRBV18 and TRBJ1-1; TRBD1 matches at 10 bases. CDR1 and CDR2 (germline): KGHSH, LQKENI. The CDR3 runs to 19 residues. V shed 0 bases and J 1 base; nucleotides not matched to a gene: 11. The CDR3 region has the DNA TGTGCCAGCTCACCACCTGGAGGGGACAGGGGTGACCGGAACACTGAAGCTTTCTTT. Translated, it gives CASSPPGGDRGDRNTEAFF.

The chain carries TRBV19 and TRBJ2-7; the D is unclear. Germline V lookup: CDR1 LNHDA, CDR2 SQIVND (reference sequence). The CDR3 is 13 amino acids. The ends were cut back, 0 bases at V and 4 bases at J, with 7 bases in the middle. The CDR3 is CASSIEPVYEQYF. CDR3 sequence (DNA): TGTGCCAGTAGTATAGAACCGGTTTACGAGCAGTACTTC.

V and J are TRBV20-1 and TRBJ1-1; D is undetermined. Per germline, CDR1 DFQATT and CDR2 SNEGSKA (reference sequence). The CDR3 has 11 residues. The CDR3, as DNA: TGCAGGCCTGAGGGGAACACTGAAGCTTTCTTT. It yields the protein CRPEGNTEAFF.

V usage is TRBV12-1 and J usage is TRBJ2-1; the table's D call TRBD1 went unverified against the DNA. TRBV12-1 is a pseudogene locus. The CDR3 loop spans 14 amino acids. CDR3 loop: CASTQYRVNNEQFF. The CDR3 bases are TGTGCCAGCACCCAATACAGGGTTAACAATGAGCAGTTCTTC.

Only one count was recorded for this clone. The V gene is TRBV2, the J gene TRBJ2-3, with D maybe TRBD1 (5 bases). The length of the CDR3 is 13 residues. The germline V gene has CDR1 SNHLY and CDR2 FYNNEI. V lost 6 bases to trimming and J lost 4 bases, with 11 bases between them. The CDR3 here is CASSLRAPDTQYF. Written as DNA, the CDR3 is TGTGCCAGCAGCCTCAGGGCTCCAGATACGCAGTATTTT.

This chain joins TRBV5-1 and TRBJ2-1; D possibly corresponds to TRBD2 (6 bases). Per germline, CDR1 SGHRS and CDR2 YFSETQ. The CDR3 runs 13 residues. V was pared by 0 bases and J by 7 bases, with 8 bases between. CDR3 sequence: CASSLGEANEQFF. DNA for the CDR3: TGCGCCAGCAGCTTGGGGGAGGCTAATGAGCAGTTCTTC.

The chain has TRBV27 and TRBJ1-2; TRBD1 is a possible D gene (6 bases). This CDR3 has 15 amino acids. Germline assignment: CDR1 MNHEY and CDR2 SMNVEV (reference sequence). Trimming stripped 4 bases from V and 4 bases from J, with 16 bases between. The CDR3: CASSSGTGAFYGYTF. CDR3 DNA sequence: TGTGCCAGCAGTTCAGGCACGGGGGCTTTCTATGGCTACACCTTC.

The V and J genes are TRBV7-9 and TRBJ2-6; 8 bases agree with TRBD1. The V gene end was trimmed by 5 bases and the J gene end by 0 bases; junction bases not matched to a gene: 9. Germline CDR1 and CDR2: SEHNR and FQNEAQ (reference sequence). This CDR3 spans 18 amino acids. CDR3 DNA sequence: TGTGCCAGCAGCCTAATGACAGGGGTTTACTCTGGGGCCAACGTCCTGACTTTC. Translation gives CASSLMTGVYSGANVLTF.

The CDR3 loop is CASKTGLGANEKLFF. In DNA, the CDR3 is TGTGCCAGTAAAACTGGGCTTGGAGCTAATGAAAAACTGTTTTTT. V and J are TRBV19 and TRBJ1-4; D unresolved. The CDR3 sequence is 15 residues long. Germline loops: CDR1 LNHDA, CDR2 SQIVND (reference sequence). V lost 7 bases to trimming and J lost 3 bases, with 15 bases between them.

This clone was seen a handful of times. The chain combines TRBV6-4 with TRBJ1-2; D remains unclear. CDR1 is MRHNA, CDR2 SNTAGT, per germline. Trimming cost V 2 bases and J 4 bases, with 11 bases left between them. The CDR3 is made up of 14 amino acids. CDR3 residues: CASSDIDNGYGYTF. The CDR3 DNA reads TGTGCCAGCAGTGACATAGATAATGGCTATGGCTACACCTTC.

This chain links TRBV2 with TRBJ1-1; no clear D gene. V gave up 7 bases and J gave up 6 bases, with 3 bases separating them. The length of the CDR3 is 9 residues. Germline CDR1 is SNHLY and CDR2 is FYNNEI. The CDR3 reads CASIPEAFF. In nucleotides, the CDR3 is TGTGCCAGCATCCCTGAAGCTTTCTTT.

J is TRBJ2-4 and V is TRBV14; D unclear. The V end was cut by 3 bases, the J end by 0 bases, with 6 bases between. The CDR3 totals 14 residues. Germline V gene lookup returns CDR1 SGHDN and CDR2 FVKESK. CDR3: CASSHSLAKNIQYF. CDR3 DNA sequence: TGTGCCAGCAGCCATTCCCTAGCCAAAAACATTCAGTACTTC.